A selection of T cell receptor beta chains follows, all from one sample in a study of T cell responses to AZD1222 COVID-19 vaccine. Using immunoSEQ multiplex PCR, the repertoire was profiled, and TCRdb retains in-frame clones only, with some absent. Among just over 90,000 clones listed, approximately 90% were seen once. This material consisted of peripheral blood, taken 28 days after the second AZD1222 dose. These receptors all come from an adult who received the AZD1222 COVID-19 vaccine. CDR3s include the opening cysteine and the closing phenylalanine or tryptophan. D genes are given only for firm matches. The size entry is marked missing in some rows and otherwise reads once, few, many or a size class.

V gene: TRBV19; J gene: TRBJ1-3; D gene: TRBD1; clone size: NA; CDR3 DNA: TGTGCCAGTAGTCTTTCGGGACAGGGGGCATCTGGAAACACCATATATTTT; CDR3 protein: CASSLSGQGASGNTIYF
V gene: TRBV9; J gene: TRBJ1-6; D gene: TRBD1; clone size: NA; CDR3 DNA: TGTGCCAGCAGCGCGGACCCCCGGGACAGAAATAATTCACCCCTCCACTTT; CDR3 protein: CASSADPRDRNNSPLHF
V gene: TRBV18; J gene: TRBJ1-5; D gene: NA; clone size: NA; CDR3 DNA: TGTGCCAGCTCACCAGGATCTTTATTGGATAGCAATCAGCCCCAGCATTTT; CDR3 protein: CASSPGSLLDSNQPQHF
V gene: TRBV2; J gene: TRBJ2-5; D gene: NA; clone size: NA; CDR3 DNA: TGTGCCAGCGGTATCAGGGGCCGGGAGACCCAGTACTTC; CDR3 protein: CASGIRGRETQYF
V gene: TRBV30; J gene: TRBJ1-6; D gene: NA; clone size: NA; CDR3 DNA: TGTGCCTGGAAGCAGGCTTGGGCGGCGAATTCACCCCTCCACTTT; CDR3 protein: CAWKQAWAANSPLHF
V gene: TRBV5-8; J gene: TRBJ1-5; D gene: TRBD1; clone size: NA; CDR3 DNA: TGTGCCAGCAGCTTGCCTGGGACAGGGGGTTTGGTTCAGCCCCAGCATTTT; CDR3 protein: CASSLPGTGGLVQPQHF
V gene: TRBV5-1; J gene: TRBJ1-3; D gene: NA; clone size: NA; CDR3 DNA: TGCGCCAGCAGCTTGCAAGGCTCTGGAAACACCATATATTTT; CDR3 protein: CASSLQGSGNTIYF
V gene: TRBV5-1; J gene: TRBJ2-1; D gene: TRBD2; clone size: NA; CDR3 DNA: TGCGCCAGCAGCCTGAGCGGGACTAGCGGGTACAATGAGCAGTTCTTC; CDR3 protein: CASSLSGTSGYNEQFF
V gene: TRBV19; J gene: TRBJ2-1; D gene: TRBD1; clone size: NA; CDR3 DNA: TGTGCCAGTAGTATAGAGGGACAGGGGGTGAACAATGAGCAGTTCTTC; CDR3 protein: CASSIEGQGVNNEQFF
V gene: TRBV10-1; J gene: TRBJ2-3; D gene: TRBD2; clone size: NA; CDR3 DNA: TGCGCCAGCAGGAGCGGGAGGGCCTCCACAGATACGCAGTATTTT; CDR3 protein: CASRSGRASTDTQYF
V gene: TRBV5-1; J gene: TRBJ2-3; D gene: TRBD1; clone size: few; CDR3 DNA: TGCGCCAGCAGCTTGGTGCCAGGGGGCTCAGATACGCAGTATTTT; CDR3 protein: CASSLVPGGSDTQYF
V gene: TRBV10-3; J gene: TRBJ2-7; D gene: TRBD2; clone size: NA; CDR3 DNA: TGTGCCATCAGTGAGCTGCCGGGACTAGCGAAGAGCTACGAGCAGTACTTC; CDR3 protein: CAISELPGLAKSYEQYF
V gene: TRBV7-2; J gene: TRBJ1-2; D gene: NA; clone size: NA; CDR3 DNA: TGTGCCAGCAGCTTAGCGCTTGGCAGGGCAAAATCTTATGGCTACACCTTC; CDR3 protein: CASSLALGRAKSYGYTF
V gene: TRBV4-3; J gene: TRBJ1-4; D gene: TRBD1; clone size: NA; CDR3 DNA: TGCGCCAGCAGCCAAGCCAGGGGGCGCTTGGAAAAACTGTTTTTT; CDR3 protein: CASSQARGRLEKLFF
V gene: TRBV19; J gene: TRBJ1-3; D gene: TRBD1; clone size: NA; CDR3 DNA: TGTGCCAGTAGTCAGGGGGGCCTCTCTGGAAACACCATATATTTT; CDR3 protein: CASSQGGLSGNTIYF
V gene: TRBV7-9; J gene: TRBJ1-1; D gene: NA; clone size: NA; CDR3 DNA: TGTGCCAGCTCCCCCCACAGGGAAACTGAAGCTTTCTTT; CDR3 protein: CASSPHRETEAFF
V gene: TRBV10-1; J gene: TRBJ1-1; D gene: NA; clone size: NA; CDR3 DNA: TGCGCCAGCAGTGAGGCCGGGAAGGCTTTCTTT; CDR3 protein: CASSEAGKAFF
V gene: TRBV14; J gene: TRBJ2-1; D gene: NA; clone size: NA; CDR3 DNA: TGTGCCAGCAGCCCGGACTGGTACAATGAGCAGTTCTTC; CDR3 protein: CASSPDWYNEQFF
V gene: TRBV4-2; J gene: TRBJ1-1; D gene: NA; clone size: NA; CDR3 DNA: TGTGCCAGCAGCCAAGATGGAGGTAGGAACACTGAAGCTTTCTTT; CDR3 protein: CASSQDGGRNTEAFF
V gene: TRBV15; J gene: TRBJ1-1; D gene: NA; clone size: NA; CDR3 DNA: TGTGCCACCAGCAGCGACATTTCGGGACCGAAAGCTTTCTTT; CDR3 protein: CATSSDISGPKAFF
V gene: TRBV14; J gene: TRBJ2-1; D gene: TRBD2; clone size: NA; CDR3 DNA: TGTGCCAGCAGCCACGGGACTAGCGGGAGATTTGAGCAGTTCTTC; CDR3 protein: CASSHGTSGRFEQFF
V gene: TRBV7-9; J gene: TRBJ2-1; D gene: TRBD2; clone size: once; CDR3 DNA: TGTGCCAGCAGCTTAAGCCTTTCGGGGGGGAATGAGCAGTTCTTC; CDR3 protein: CASSLSLSGGNEQFF
V gene: TRBV19; J gene: TRBJ1-5; D gene: NA; clone size: few; CDR3 DNA: TGTGCCAGTAGCATCATACAGGGCCATAGCAATCAGCCCCAGCATTTT; CDR3 protein: CASSIIQGHSNQPQHF
V gene: TRBV6-5; J gene: TRBJ2-7; D gene: NA; clone size: NA; CDR3 DNA: TGTGCCAGCAGTTACTCCAGGGAGACCTACGAGCAGTACTTC; CDR3 protein: CASSYSRETYEQYF
V gene: TRBV20-1; J gene: TRBJ2-3; D gene: NA; clone size: NA; CDR3 DNA: TGCAGTCAGGAGTCTGGAGATACGCAGTATTTT; CDR3 protein: CSQESGDTQYF
V gene: TRBV7-9; J gene: TRBJ1-4; D gene: TRBD1; clone size: NA; CDR3 DNA: TGTGCCAGCAGCTTAGCGGGACAGGGGGTGAACGAAAAACTGTTTTTT; CDR3 protein: CASSLAGQGVNEKLFF
V gene: TRBV11-2; J gene: TRBJ1-2; D gene: TRBD1; clone size: NA; CDR3 DNA: TGTGCCAGCAGCTTTGGGGGACAGGGTTTTGGCTACACCTTC; CDR3 protein: CASSFGGQGFGYTF
V gene: TRBV14; J gene: TRBJ2-7; D gene: TRBD2; clone size: NA; CDR3 DNA: TGTGCCAGCAGCCCGCTGACTAGCGGTTTTATGAAGCAGTACTTC; CDR3 protein: CASSPLTSGFMKQYF
V gene: TRBV7-3; J gene: TRBJ2-3; D gene: TRBD2; clone size: NA; CDR3 DNA: TGTGCCAGCAGCTTTAGCGGGGGAGATACGCAGTATTTT; CDR3 protein: CASSFSGGDTQYF
V gene: TRBV6-1; J gene: TRBJ1-2; D gene: TRBD1; clone size: NA; CDR3 DNA: TGTGCCAGCAGTGAAAACAGGGGCGTGGGTGGCTACACCTTC; CDR3 protein: CASSENRGVGGYTF
V gene: TRBV4-3; J gene: TRBJ1-1; D gene: NA; clone size: NA; CDR3 DNA: TGCGCCAGCAGCCAAGTCTTTGCGGGGAACACTGAAGCTTTCTTT; CDR3 protein: CASSQVFAGNTEAFF
V gene: TRBV27; J gene: TRBJ1-5; D gene: NA; clone size: NA; CDR3 DNA: TGTGCCAGCAGTCCCAAACAGGGCCTCCCGTGGCTTTATAGCAATCAGCCCCAGCATTTT; CDR3 protein: CASSPKQGLPWLYSNQPQHF
V gene: TRBV6-6; J gene: TRBJ2-7; D gene: NA; clone size: NA; CDR3 DNA: TGTGCCAGCAGTTACTCTCCCTCCGAGCAGTACTTC; CDR3 protein: CASSYSPSEQYF
V gene: TRBV6-5; J gene: TRBJ1-5; D gene: TRBD1; clone size: NA; CDR3 DNA: TGTGCCAGCAGGGGACAGCAGAATCAGCCCCAGCATTTT; CDR3 protein: CASRGQQNQPQHF
V gene: TRBV5-1; J gene: TRBJ2-5; D gene: NA; clone size: NA; CDR3 DNA: TGCGCCAGCAGCTCCGGGACTGGAGAGACCCAGTACTTC; CDR3 protein: CASSSGTGETQYF
V gene: TRBV20-1; J gene: TRBJ2-4; D gene: NA; clone size: NA; CDR3 DNA: TGCAGTGCTAGTCACCCGAGTCAGGCCAAAAACATTCAGTACTTC; CDR3 protein: CSASHPSQAKNIQYF
V gene: TRBV18; J gene: TRBJ1-2; D gene: NA; clone size: few; CDR3 DNA: TGTGCCAGCTCACCCATTGAACCGGTCGCATCCCCTGGCTACACCTTC; CDR3 protein: CASSPIEPVASPGYTF
V gene: TRBV19; J gene: TRBJ2-1; D gene: NA; clone size: NA; CDR3 DNA: TGTGCCAGTAGTATCTCGCAGGGATCCTACAATGAGCAGTTCTTC; CDR3 protein: CASSISQGSYNEQFF
V gene: TRBV19; J gene: TRBJ1-1; D gene: TRBD1; clone size: few; CDR3 DNA: TGTGCCAGTCAAAGACAGGGGACAGCGACTGAAGCTTTCTTT; CDR3 protein: CASQRQGTATEAFF
V gene: TRBV3-1/TRBV3-2; J gene: TRBJ1-1; D gene: NA; clone size: NA; CDR3 DNA: TGTGCCAGCAGCCTCGACAGGAACACTGAAGCTTTCTTT; CDR3 protein: CASSLDRNTEAFF
V gene: TRBV5-1; J gene: TRBJ2-1; D gene: NA; clone size: NA; CDR3 DNA: TGCGCCAGCAGCCTAGACGGTGAGCAGTTCTTC; CDR3 protein: CASSLDGEQFF
V gene: TRBV3-1/TRBV3-2; J gene: TRBJ1-5; D gene: NA; clone size: NA; CDR3 DNA: TGTGCCAGCAGCCAAACCAGCATTCAGCCCCAGCATTTT; CDR3 protein: CASSQTSIQPQHF
V gene: TRBV9; J gene: TRBJ2-1; D gene: NA; clone size: NA; CDR3 DNA: TGTGCCAGCAGCGTACTGGCAGCCTCGGTCAATGAGCAGTTCTTC; CDR3 protein: CASSVLAASVNEQFF
V gene: TRBV28; J gene: TRBJ1-3; D gene: NA; clone size: NA; CDR3 DNA: TGTGCCAGCAGCGAAGTAAGGGGAACTGGAAACACCATATATTTT; CDR3 protein: CASSEVRGTGNTIYF
V gene: TRBV9; J gene: TRBJ2-5; D gene: NA; clone size: NA; CDR3 DNA: TGTGCCAGCAGCCCCCGGACAGCTGTAGAGGAGACCCAGTACTTC; CDR3 protein: CASSPRTAVEETQYF